These 21 T cell receptor beta chains came from one sample sequenced in a study of PD-1 blockade in classical Hodgkin lymphoma. Every patient had relapsed following autologous stem cell transplantation, and cohorts differed in brentuximab vedotin exposure. The repertoire was sequenced with immunoSEQ multiplex PCR; TCRdb's copy has only in-frame clones and lacks some. The table records nearly 25,000 clones, 65% to 90% of them present only once. The source was peripheral blood mononuclear cells (PBMCs), collected before the second cycle of nivolumab. The receptor set was obtained from a human donor with classical Hodgkin lymphoma.

The gene calls are TRBV27 and TRBJ2-7, with TRBD2 identical over 14 bases. With V trimmed by 4 bases and J by 3 bases, 14 bases remained unmatched. CDR1 and CDR2 (germline): MNHEY, SMNVEV (reference sequence). The CDR3 spans 19 residues. CDR3 DNA: TGTGCCAGCAGTTCGATACCCCCGACTAGCGGGGGGGCCATCTACGAGCAGTACTTC. It yields the protein CASSSIPPTSGGAIYEQYF.

CDR3 sequence (DNA): TGTGCCAGCAGTACCTCGAGCAGGGATCAGCCCCAGCATTTT. Its protein product is CASSTSSRDQPQHF. The chain couples TRBV2 to TRBJ1-5; TRBD1 might be the D (5 bases). Per germline, CDR1 SNHLY and CDR2 FYNNEI. CDR3 length: 14 residues. V was clipped by 5 bases and J by 5 bases, with 13 bases between them. The whole variable domain, remainder taken from reference TRBV2 and TRBJ1-5, is EPEVTQTPSHQVTQMGQEVILRCVPISNHLYFYWYRQILGQKVEFLVSFYNNEISEKSEIFDDQFSVERPDGSNFTLKIRSTKLEDSAMYFCASSTSSRDQPQHFGDGTRLSIL.

The chain has TRBV7-8 and TRBJ1-1; maybe TRBD1 (5 bases). The germline CDR1 and CDR2 sequences are SGHVS and FQNEAQ. There are 12 residues in the CDR3. V lost 5 bases and J 12 bases, leaving 16 bases between the germline ends. The CDR3 sequence: CASSPQEGFPFF. Written as DNA, the CDR3 is TGTGCCAGCAGCCCGCAGGAGGGGTTTCCTTTCTTT. Drawing the rest from reference TRBV7-8 and TRBJ1-1, the complete variable domain is GAGVSQSPRYKVAKRGQDVALRCDPISGHVSLFWYQQALGQGPEFLTYFQNEAQLDKSGLPSDRFFAERPEGSVSTLKIQRTQQEDSAVYLCASSPQEGFPFFGQGTRLTVV.

The chain combines TRBV7-3 with TRBJ2-5; D is unclear. With 5 bases removed from V and 3 bases from J, the gap between germline ends came to 10 bases. CDR3 length: 13 amino acids. Germline V gene sequence: CDR1 SGHTA, CDR2 FQGTGA. This CDR3 is CASSRHSEETQYF. The CDR3 DNA reads TGTGCCAGCAGCCGTCACTCGGAAGAGACCCAGTACTTC. The full variable domain, with the rest looked up from reference TRBV7-3 and TRBJ2-5, is GAGVSQTPSNKVTEKGKYVELRCDPISGHTALYWYRQSLGQGPEFLIYFQGTGAADDSGLPNDRFFAVRPEGSVSTLKIQRTERGDSAVYLCASSRHSEETQYFGPGTRLLVL.

The chain links TRBV7-8 to TRBJ2-7; TRBD2 is a possible D gene (5 bases). This CDR3 contains 14 residues. V lost 4 bases, J lost 2 bases, and 12 bases lay in between. Germline CDR1 SGHVS, CDR2 FQNEAQ. In DNA, the CDR3 is TGTGCCAGCAGCTCGAAGTCGGGGACCTACGAGCAGTACTTC. Its protein is CASSSKSGTYEQYF.

The chain combines TRBV11-3 with TRBJ2-5; D is unclear. Germline loops: CDR1 SGHNT, CDR2 YENEEA. The germline V and J ends were trimmed by 1 base and 5 bases, with 5 bases remaining between them. The CDR3 runs 12 residues. The CDR3 region is CASSLGWETQYF. In nucleotides, the CDR3 is TGTGCCAGCAGCTTAGGCTGGGAGACCCAGTACTTC.

This clone has just a few counts. The junction shows a germline mismatch at one end, possibly a read error. This rearrangement joins TRBV30 to TRBJ2-7; 7 bases agree with TRBD1. CDR1 is GTSNPN, CDR2 SVGIG, per germline (reference sequence). This CDR3 has 15 residues. The CDR3 region is CTWSGTVIGAYEQYF. CDR3 bases: TGTACCTGGAGTGGGACAGTCATAGGGGCCTACGAGCAGTACTTC.

The V and J genes are TRBV7-8 and TRBJ2-1, with D unclear. Deletions cut 6 bases from V and 1 base from J, with 13 bases between. CDR3 length equals 15 residues. CDR1 and CDR2 (germline): SGHVS, FQNEAQ. CDR3 loop: CASRVEAASYNEQFF. In DNA, the CDR3 is TGTGCCAGCAGGGTTGAGGCGGCGTCCTACAATGAGCAGTTCTTC.

This clone was recorded once. CDR3 amino acids: CASSVSGSGANVLTF. The CDR3 coding sequence is TGTGCCAGCAGCGTTTCGGGCTCTGGGGCCAACGTCCTGACTTTC. V gene TRBV9 combines with J gene TRBJ2-6, with unresolved D. CDR1 SGDLS and CDR2 YYNGEE come from the germline V gene. The CDR3 runs to 15 residues. V lost 2 bases and J 0 bases, leaving 6 bases between the germline ends. The whole variable domain, remainder taken from reference TRBV9 and TRBJ2-6, is DSGVTQTPKHLITATGQRVTLRCSPRSGDLSVYWYQQSLDQGLQFLIQYYNGEERAKGNILERFSAQQFPDLHSELNLSSLELGDSALYFCASSVSGSGANVLTFGAGSRLTVL.

The chain has TRBV15 and TRBJ1-1, with 7 positions matching TRBD1. The CDR3 sequence is 16 residues long. After removal of 1 base from V and 0 bases from J, the junction contained 5 bases not matched to a gene. Germline values: CDR1 LNHNV, CDR2 YYDKDF (reference sequence). The CDR3 loop reads CATSRGGGQMNTEAFF. CDR3 nucleotides: TGTGCCACCAGCAGAGGGGGGGGACAGATGAACACTGAAGCTTTCTTT.

This sequence joins TRBV6-6 and TRBJ1-2, with 10 bases identical to TRBD1. From germline, CDR1 is MNHNY and CDR2 SVGAGI (reference sequence). V was clipped by 8 bases and J by 6 bases; unmatched bases: 6. The CDR3 contains 13 residues. CDR3 protein: CASRQGTGDGYTF. CDR3 DNA sequence: TGTGCCAGCCGACAAGGGACAGGGGATGGCTACACCTTC.

The chain carries TRBV7-6 and TRBJ2-6; D ambiguous. In germline, CDR1 is SGHVS, CDR2 FNYEAQ. V was pared by 1 base and J by 0 bases, with 7 bases between. This CDR3 region has 16 residues. Here the CDR3 DNA reads TGTGCCAGCAGCTTAGATCCCAGCTCTGGGGCCAACGTCCTGACTTTC. It encodes CASSLDPSSGANVLTF.

The chain recombines TRBV30 with TRBJ2-7, with TRBD1 as a possible D gene (5 bases). CDR1 is GTSNPN and CDR2 is SVGIG in the germline V gene (reference sequence). V shed 2 bases and J shed 4 bases, with 9 bases lying between them. This CDR3 comprises 12 residues. The chain's CDR3 is CAWSPQGYEQYF. DNA of the CDR3: TGTGCCTGGAGTCCGCAGGGATACGAGCAGTACTTC.

The chain couples TRBV6-4 to TRBJ2-2; D may match TRBD1 or TRBD2 (5 bases each). Looked up from germline, CDR1 is MRHNA and CDR2 is SNTAGT. V was clipped by 4 bases and J by 8 bases, with 11 bases between them. The CDR3 is 13 residues long. Written as DNA, the CDR3 is TGTGCCAGCAGTGTCTCCGGGACGGGGGAGCTGTTTTTT. It is translated as CASSVSGTGELFF.

The CDR3 loop is CASSYSPGHPEQYF. CDR3 in DNA: TGTGCCAGCAGTTACTCGCCCGGACACCCTGAGCAGTACTTC. The rearrangement joins TRBV6-5 to TRBJ2-7, with D tentatively TRBD1 (5 bases). CDR1 and CDR2 (germline): MNHEY, SVGAGI. Trimming cost V 0 bases and J 7 bases, with 13 bases left between them. This CDR3 is 14 amino acids long.

This chain connects TRBV27 to TRBJ2-6, with 7 bases identical to TRBD1. Germline assignment: CDR1 MNHEY and CDR2 SMNVEV (reference sequence). The trim removed 3 bases at V and 2 bases at J, leaving 10 bases unmatched. This CDR3 region has 18 residues. The CDR3 coding sequence is TGTGCCAGCAGTTTGGGACAGACCTTCTCGGCTGGGGCCAACGTCCTGACTTTC. This codes for CASSLGQTFSAGANVLTF.

This sequence joins TRBV30 and TRBJ1-2, with D possibly being TRBD1 (5 bases). The germline V gene encodes CDR1 GTSNPN and CDR2 SVGIG (reference sequence). This CDR3 comprises 13 residues. V lost 3 bases and J 7 bases, leaving 15 bases between the germline ends. The CDR3 sequence is CAWRNSRTRGYTF. The CDR3 region has the DNA TGTGCCTGGAGGAATTCGAGGACACGTGGCTACACCTTC.

This chain connects TRBV12-5 to TRBJ2-6; D possibly corresponds to TRBD1 (6 bases). The germline V gene has CDR1 LGHNT and CDR2 FRNRAP. V was shortened by 0 bases and J by 4 bases, with 16 bases between the two germline ends. The CDR3 sequence is 18 residues long. CDR3 sequence (DNA): TGTGCTAGTGGTTTGGTCGACCCCAACAGGGTCGGGGCCAACGTCCTGACTTTC. Amino acid sequence: CASGLVDPNRVGANVLTF.

J is TRBJ2-2 and V is TRBV29-1; D call uncertain. The V gene's germline CDR1 is SQVTM and CDR2 ANQGSEA. The CDR3 extends over 12 amino acids. The V end was cut by 2 bases, the J end by 5 bases, with 6 bases between. In nucleotides, the CDR3 is TGCAGCGTTGAACGGAAAACCGGGGAGCTGTTTTTT. Protein: CSVERKTGELFF.

This clone was detected a few times. V gene TRBV2 combines with J gene TRBJ2-1, with D possibly matching TRBD1 (5 bases). The CDR3 totals 15 residues. Germline V gene sequence: CDR1 SNHLY, CDR2 FYNNEI. V shed 7 bases and J shed 7 bases, with 20 bases lying between them. The CDR3 sequence is CASTSPTGHLNEQFF. Here the CDR3 DNA reads TGTGCCAGCACCTCCCCTACCGGACACTTAAATGAGCAGTTCTTC. Full variable domain (remainder filled in from reference TRBV2 and TRBJ2-1): EPEVTQTPSHQVTQMGQEVILRCVPISNHLYFYWYRQILGQKVEFLVSFYNNEISEKSEIFDDQFSVERPDGSNFTLKIRSTKLEDSAMYFCASTSPTGHLNEQFFGPGTRLTVL.

This clone was detected only a few times. The V and J genes are TRBV4-1 and TRBJ1-1, with TRBD1 matching 7 bases. The junction had 18 bases not matched to a gene; V was cut back by 4 bases and J by 7 bases. The CDR3 spans 17 residues. Germline assignment: CDR1 MGHRA and CDR2 YSYEKL. The CDR3 nucleotides are TGCGCCAGCAGCCGCACGCACTTGACCGGGACAGAGCATGAAGCTTTCTTT. Translated, it gives CASSRTHLTGTEHEAFF.